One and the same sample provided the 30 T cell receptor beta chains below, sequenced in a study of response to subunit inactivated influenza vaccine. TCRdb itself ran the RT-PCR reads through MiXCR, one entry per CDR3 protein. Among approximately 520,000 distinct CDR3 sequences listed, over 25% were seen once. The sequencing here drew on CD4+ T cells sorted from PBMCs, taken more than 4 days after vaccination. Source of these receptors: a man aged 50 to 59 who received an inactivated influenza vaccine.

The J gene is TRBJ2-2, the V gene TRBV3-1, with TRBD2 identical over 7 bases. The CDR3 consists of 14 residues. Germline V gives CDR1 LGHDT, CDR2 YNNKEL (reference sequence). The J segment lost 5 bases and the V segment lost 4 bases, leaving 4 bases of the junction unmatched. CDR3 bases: TGTGCCAGCAGCCCGCTAGCGGAAACCGGGGAGCTGTTTTTT. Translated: CASSPLAETGELFF. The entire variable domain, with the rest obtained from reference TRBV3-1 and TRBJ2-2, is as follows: DTAVSQTPKYLVTQMGNDKSIKCEQNLGHDTMYWYKQDSKKFLKIMFSYNNKELIINETVPNRFSPKSPDKAHLNLHINSLELGDSAVYFCASSPLAETGELFFGEGSRLTVL.

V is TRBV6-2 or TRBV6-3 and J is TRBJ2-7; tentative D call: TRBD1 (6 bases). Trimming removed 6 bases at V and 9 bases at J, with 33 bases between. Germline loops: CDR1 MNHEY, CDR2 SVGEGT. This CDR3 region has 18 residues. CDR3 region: CASRRGTPYYQPTSGQYF. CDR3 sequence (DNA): TGTGCCAGCAGGCGAGGGACACCATACTATCAGCCTACGAGTGGGCAGTACTTC.

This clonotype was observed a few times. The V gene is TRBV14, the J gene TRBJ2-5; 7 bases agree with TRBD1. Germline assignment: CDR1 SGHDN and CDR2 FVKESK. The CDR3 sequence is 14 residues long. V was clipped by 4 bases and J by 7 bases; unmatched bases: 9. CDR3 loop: CASSPRDSLLTQYF. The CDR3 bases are TGTGCCAGCAGCCCACGGGACAGTCTTTTGACCCAGTACTTC. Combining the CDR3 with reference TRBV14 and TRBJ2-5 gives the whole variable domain EAGVTQFPSHSVIEKGQTVTLRCDPISGHDNLYWYRRVMGKEIKFLLHFVKESKQDESGMPNNRFLAERTGGTYSTLKVQPAELEDSGVYFCASSPRDSLLTQYFGPGTRLLVL.

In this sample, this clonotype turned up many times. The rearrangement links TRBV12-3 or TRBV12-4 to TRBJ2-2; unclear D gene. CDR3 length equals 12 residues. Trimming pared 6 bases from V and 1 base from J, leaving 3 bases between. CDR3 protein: CASRLNTGELFF. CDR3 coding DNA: TGTGCCAGCAGACTGAACACCGGGGAGCTGTTTTTT.

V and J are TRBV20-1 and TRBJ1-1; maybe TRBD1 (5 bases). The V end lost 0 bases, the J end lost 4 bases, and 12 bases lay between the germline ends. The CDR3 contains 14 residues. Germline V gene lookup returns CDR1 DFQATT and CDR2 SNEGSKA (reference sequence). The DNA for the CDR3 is TGCAGTGCTAGAGATGTCGGGGGATCCACTGAAGCTTTCTTT. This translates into CSARDVGGSTEAFF.

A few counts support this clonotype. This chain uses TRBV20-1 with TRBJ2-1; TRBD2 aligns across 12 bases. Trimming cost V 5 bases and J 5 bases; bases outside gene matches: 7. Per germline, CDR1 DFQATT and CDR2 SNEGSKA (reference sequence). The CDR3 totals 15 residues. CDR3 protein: CSAERTSGKDNEQFF. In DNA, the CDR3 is TGCAGTGCTGAAAGGACTAGCGGGAAGGACAATGAGCAGTTCTTC.

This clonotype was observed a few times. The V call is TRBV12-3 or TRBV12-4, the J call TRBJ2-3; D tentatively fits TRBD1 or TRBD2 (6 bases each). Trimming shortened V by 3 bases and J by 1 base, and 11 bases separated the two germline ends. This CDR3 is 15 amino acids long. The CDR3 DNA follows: TGTGCCAGCAGTTTTTACGGGGGCCGCACAGATACGCAGTATTTT. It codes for CASSFYGGRTDTQYF.

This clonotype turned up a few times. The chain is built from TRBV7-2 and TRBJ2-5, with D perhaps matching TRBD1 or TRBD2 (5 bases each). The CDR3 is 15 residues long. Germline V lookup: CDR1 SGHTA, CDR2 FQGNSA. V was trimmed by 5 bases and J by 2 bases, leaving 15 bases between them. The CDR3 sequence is CASSRPGTEQETQYF. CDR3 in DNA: TGTGCCAGCAGCCGACCCGGGACGGAGCAAGAGACCCAGTACTTC. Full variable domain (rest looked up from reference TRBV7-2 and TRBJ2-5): GAGVSQSPSNKVTEKGKDVELRCDPISGHTALYWYRQSLGQGLEFLIYFQGNSAPDKSGLPSDRFSAERTGGSVSTLTIQRTQQEDSAVYLCASSRPGTEQETQYFGPGTRLLVL.

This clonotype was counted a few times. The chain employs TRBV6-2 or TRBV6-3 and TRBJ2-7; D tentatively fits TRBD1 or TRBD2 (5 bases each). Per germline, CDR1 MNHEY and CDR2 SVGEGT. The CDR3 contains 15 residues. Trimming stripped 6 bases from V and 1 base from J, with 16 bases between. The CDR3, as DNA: TGTGCCAGCAGCTACGGACGGGGCTCATCCTACGAGCAGTACTTC. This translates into CASSYGRGSSYEQYF.

The CDR3 DNA is TGCATCCACAGGGACAAAATCTACGAGCAGTACTTC. Its translation is CIHRDKIYEQYF. The chain combines TRBV29-1 with TRBJ2-7; possible D gene TRBD1, 6 bases. CDR3 length: 12 residues. Germline CDR1 SQVTM, CDR2 ANQGSEA.

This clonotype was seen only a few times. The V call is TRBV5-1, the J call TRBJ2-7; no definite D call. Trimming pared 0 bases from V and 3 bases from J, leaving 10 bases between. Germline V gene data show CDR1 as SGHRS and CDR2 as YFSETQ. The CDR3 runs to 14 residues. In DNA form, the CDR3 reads TGCGCCAGCAGCTTGGAGGTCTCCCTCTACGAGCAGTACTTC. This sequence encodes CASSLEVSLYEQYF.

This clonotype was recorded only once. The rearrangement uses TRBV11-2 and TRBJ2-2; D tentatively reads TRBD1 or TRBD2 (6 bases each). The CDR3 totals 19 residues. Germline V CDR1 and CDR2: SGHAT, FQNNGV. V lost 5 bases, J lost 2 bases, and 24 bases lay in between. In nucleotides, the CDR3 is TGTGCCAGCAGCCATGAGGGGGTAGGGTGGCGGGGAAACACCGGGGAGCTGTTTTTT. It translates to CASSHEGVGWRGNTGELFF.

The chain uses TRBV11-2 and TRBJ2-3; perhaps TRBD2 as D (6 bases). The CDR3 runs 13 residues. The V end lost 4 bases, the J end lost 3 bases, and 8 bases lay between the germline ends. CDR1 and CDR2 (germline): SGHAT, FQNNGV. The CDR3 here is CASSSLATDTQYF. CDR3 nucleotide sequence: TGTGCCAGCAGCTCCCTAGCGACAGATACGCAGTATTTT.

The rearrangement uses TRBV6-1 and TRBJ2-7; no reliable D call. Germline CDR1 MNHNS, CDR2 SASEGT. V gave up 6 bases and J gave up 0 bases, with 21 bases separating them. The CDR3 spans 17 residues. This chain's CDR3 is CASSRGATRGRSYEQYF. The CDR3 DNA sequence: TGTGCCAGCAGCCGCGGAGCGACCAGAGGCCGCTCCTACGAGCAGTACTTC.

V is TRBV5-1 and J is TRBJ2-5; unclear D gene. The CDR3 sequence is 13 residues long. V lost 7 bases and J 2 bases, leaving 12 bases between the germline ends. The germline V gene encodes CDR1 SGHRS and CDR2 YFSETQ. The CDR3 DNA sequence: TGCGCCAGCGGCCGGAGTGGTCAAGAGACCCAGTACTTC. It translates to CASGRSGQETQYF.

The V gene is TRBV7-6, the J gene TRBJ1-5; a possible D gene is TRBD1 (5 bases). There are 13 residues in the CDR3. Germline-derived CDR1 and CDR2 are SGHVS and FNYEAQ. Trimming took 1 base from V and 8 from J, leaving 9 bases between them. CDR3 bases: TGTGCCAGCAGCTTAGGGCCAGGGAAGCCCCAGCATTTT. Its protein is CASSLGPGKPQHF.

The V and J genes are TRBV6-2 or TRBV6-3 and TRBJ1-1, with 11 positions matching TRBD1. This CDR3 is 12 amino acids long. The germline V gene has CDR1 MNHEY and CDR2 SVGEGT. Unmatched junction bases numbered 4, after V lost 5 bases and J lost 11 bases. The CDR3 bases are TGTGCCAGCAGTGCGGACAGGGGGCCTGCTTTCTTT. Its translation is CASSADRGPAFF.

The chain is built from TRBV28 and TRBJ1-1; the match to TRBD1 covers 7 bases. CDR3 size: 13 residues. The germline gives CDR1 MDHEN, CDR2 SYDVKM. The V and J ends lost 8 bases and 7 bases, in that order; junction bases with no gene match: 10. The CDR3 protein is CASQTGNDSEAFF. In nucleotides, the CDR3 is TGTGCCAGCCAGACAGGGAACGATAGTGAAGCTTTCTTT.

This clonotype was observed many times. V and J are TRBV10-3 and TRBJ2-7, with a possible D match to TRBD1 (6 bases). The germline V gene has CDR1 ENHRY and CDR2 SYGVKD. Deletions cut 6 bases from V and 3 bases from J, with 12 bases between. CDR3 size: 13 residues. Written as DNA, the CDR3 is TGTGCCATCAGCAAGGGGACATACTACGAGCAGTACTTC. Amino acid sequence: CAISKGTYYEQYF.

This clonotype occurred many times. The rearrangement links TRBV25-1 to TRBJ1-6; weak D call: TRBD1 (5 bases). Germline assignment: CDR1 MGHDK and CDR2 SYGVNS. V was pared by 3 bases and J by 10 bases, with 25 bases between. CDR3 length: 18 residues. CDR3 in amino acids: CASSDSWRGSGGISPLHF. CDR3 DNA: TGTGCCAGCAGTGATTCTTGGAGGGGCTCGGGTGGAATCTCACCCCTCCACTTT. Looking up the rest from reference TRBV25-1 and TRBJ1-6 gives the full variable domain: EADIYQTPRYLVIGTGKKITLECSQTMGHDKMYWYQQDPGMELHLIHYSYGVNSTEKGDLSSESTVSRIRTEHFPLTLESARPSHTSQYLCASSDSWRGSGGISPLHFGNGTRLTVT.

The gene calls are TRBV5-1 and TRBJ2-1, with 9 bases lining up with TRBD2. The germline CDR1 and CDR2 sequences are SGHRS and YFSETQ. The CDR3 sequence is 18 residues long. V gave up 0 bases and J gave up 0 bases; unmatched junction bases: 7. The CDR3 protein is CASSLEPSGVSSYNEQFF. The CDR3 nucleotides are TGCGCCAGCAGCTTGGAACCTAGCGGGGTAAGCTCCTACAATGAGCAGTTCTTC.

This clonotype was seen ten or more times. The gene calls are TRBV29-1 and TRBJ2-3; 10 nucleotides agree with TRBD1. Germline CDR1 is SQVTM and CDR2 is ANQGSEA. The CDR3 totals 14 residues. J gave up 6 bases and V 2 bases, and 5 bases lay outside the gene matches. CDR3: CSVERDRGTDTQYF. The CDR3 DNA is TGCAGCGTTGAACGGGACAGGGGAACGGATACGCAGTATTTT.

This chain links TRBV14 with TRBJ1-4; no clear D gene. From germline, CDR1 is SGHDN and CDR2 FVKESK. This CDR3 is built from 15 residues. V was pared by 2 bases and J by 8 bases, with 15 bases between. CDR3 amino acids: CASSQRRTGSEKLFF. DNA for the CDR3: TGTGCCAGCAGCCAAAGACGGACTGGCAGCGAAAAACTGTTTTTT.

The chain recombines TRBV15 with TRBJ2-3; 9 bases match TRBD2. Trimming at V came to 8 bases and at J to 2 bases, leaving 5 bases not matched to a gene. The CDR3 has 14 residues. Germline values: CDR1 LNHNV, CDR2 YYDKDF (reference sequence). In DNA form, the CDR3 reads TGTGCCACCGGGGCGGGGGGGATCACAGATACGCAGTATTTT. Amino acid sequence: CATGAGGITDTQYF.

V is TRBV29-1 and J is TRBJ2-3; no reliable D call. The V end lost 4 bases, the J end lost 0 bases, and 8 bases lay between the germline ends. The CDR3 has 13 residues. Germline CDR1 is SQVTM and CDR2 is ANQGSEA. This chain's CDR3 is CSVGAGSTDTQYF. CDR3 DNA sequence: TGCAGCGTTGGTGCAGGTAGCACAGATACGCAGTATTTT.

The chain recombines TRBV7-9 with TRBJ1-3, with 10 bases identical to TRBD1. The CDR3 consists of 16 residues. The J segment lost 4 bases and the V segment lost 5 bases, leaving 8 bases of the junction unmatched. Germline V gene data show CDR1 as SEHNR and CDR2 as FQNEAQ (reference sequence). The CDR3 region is CASSTYPGQGGNTIYF. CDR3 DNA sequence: TGTGCCAGCAGCACATATCCGGGACAGGGGGGAAACACCATATATTTT.

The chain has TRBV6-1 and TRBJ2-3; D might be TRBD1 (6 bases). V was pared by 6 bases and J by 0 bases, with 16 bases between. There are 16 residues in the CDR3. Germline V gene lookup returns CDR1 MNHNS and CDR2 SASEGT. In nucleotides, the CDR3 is TGTGCCAGCAGACGGACAGTTACTACTAGCACAGATACGCAGTATTTT. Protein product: CASRRTVTTSTDTQYF.

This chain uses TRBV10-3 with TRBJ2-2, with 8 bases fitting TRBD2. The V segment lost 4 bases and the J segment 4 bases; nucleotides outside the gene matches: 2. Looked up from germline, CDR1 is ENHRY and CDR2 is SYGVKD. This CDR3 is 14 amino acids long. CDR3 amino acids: CAISGTSFTGELFF. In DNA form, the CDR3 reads TGTGCCATCAGTGGGACTAGCTTCACCGGGGAGCTGTTTTTT.

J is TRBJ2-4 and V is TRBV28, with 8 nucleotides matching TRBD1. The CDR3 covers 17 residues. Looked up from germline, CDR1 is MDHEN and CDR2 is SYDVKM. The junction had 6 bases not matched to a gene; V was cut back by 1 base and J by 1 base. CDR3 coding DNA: TGTGCCAGCAGTTTATTAAGGACAGGGAGGGCCAAAAACATTCAGTACTTC. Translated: CASSLLRTGRAKNIQYF.

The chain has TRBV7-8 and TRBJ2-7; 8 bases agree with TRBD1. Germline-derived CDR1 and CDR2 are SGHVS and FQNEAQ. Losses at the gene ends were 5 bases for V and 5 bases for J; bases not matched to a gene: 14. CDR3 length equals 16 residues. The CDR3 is CASSASRDRRRHEQYF. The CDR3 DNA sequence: TGTGCCAGCAGCGCTTCCCGGGACAGGAGGAGACACGAGCAGTACTTC.